The 15 T cell receptor beta chains reported below all come from one sample, sequenced in a study of cytomegalovirus exposure and HLA in healthy donors. PCR primers comprised 60 Vbeta and 13 Jbeta primers. The repertoire was sequenced with immunoSEQ multiplex PCR; TCRdb's copy has only in-frame clones and lacks some. Of 65,000 to 75,000 clones listed, 68% are singletons. Sequenced input: PBMCs. Every receptor here comes from a woman in her 30s in good health and CMV-seronegative.

The V call is TRBV5-1, the J call TRBJ2-7, with 9 bases identical to TRBD2. CDR1 is SGHRS, CDR2 YFSETQ, per germline. The CDR3 loop spans 16 amino acids. V gave up 1 base and J gave up 2 bases; unmatched junction bases: 7. The CDR3 nucleotides are TGCGCCAGCAGCTTGACCCTAGCGGGGCAGACCTACGAGCAGTACTTC. Protein sequence: CASSLTLAGQTYEQYF.

A word on this clone: Other DNA sequences of this sample code for an identical CDR3. The gene calls are TRBV19 and TRBJ1-1; D remains ambiguous. CDR1 is LNHDA, CDR2 SQIVND, per germline (reference sequence). Trimming took off 3 bases at V and 1 base at J, with 6 bases between the two ends. The CDR3 is 13 residues long. The CDR3 nucleotides read TGTGCCAGTAGTATTCGGGGGAACACTGAAGCTTTCTTT. Translation gives CASSIRGNTEAFF.

The V and J genes are TRBV6-5 and TRBJ1-1; possible D gene TRBD1, 5 bases. The CDR3 runs 13 residues. The V gene's germline CDR1 is MNHEY and CDR2 SVGAGI. Trimming took 7 bases from V and 5 from J, leaving 14 bases between them. The CDR3 loop is CASTRGGKTEAFF. The DNA of the CDR3 is TGTGCCAGCACCCGTGGGGGGAAGACTGAAGCTTTCTTT.

CDR3 nucleotide sequence: TGTGCCAGCAGTGACCTCATCGCTCGACTAGCGGGGGGGTCCTACGAGCAGTACTTC. This encodes CASSDLIARLAGGSYEQYF. V gene TRBV6-1 combines with J gene TRBJ2-7; 14 positions match TRBD2. CDR3 length: 19 amino acids. Trimming cost V 3 bases and J 1 base; bases outside gene matches: 11. In germline, CDR1 is MNHNS, CDR2 SASEGT.

This clone was seen many times. This chain joins TRBV27 and TRBJ2-2; the D gene is possibly TRBD2 (6 bases). V dropped 6 bases and J dropped 4 bases, with 15 bases sitting between them. Germline V gene sequence: CDR1 MNHEY, CDR2 SMNVEV (reference sequence). The length of the CDR3 is 15 residues. DNA for the CDR3: TGTGCCAGCAGAGAGGAGCAGGGAGGCACCGGGGAGCTGTTTTTT. Its translation is CASREEQGGTGELFF.

This clone was counted between two and nine times. The chain employs TRBV6-1 and TRBJ2-7; 8 nucleotides align to TRBD1. Germline V gene lookup returns CDR1 MNHNS and CDR2 SASEGT. CDR3 length equals 15 residues. V was pared by 8 bases and J by 0 bases, with 9 bases of the junction left unmatched. The CDR3 region is CASRGQAMASYEQYF. CDR3 DNA sequence: TGTGCCAGCCGGGGACAGGCCATGGCCTCCTACGAGCAGTACTTC.

About this clone: The junction departs from the called germline gene at one end, perhaps through a read error. This chain joins TRBV5-1 and TRBJ1-1; no firm D call. CDR1 is SGHRS and CDR2 is YFSETQ in the germline V gene. The CDR3 covers 12 residues. The CDR3 loop is CASSFGLTEAFF. CDR3 nucleotide sequence: TGTGCCAGCAGCTTTGGGCTAACTGAAGCTTTCTTT.

V and J are TRBV5-1 and TRBJ2-1; TRBD2 matches 7 bases. The CDR3 is 15 residues long. Germline CDR1 and CDR2: SGHRS and YFSETQ. The V and J ends lost 4 bases and 2 bases, in that order; junction bases with no gene match: 6. CDR3 in DNA: TGCGCCAGCAGCGAAGGACTAGTGGCCTACAATGAGCAGTTCTTC. Translated, it gives CASSEGLVAYNEQFF. The variable domain in full, completed from reference TRBV5-1 and TRBJ2-1, reads KAGVTQTPRYLIKTRGQQVTLSCSPISGHRSVSWYQQTPGQGLQFLFEYFSETQRNKGNFPGRFSGRQFSNSRSEMNVSTLELGDSALYLCASSEGLVAYNEQFFGPGTRLTVL.

The rearrangement links TRBV19 to TRBJ1-3; possibly TRBD1 for D (5 bases). Trimming cost V 3 bases and J 4 bases, with 13 bases left between them. The CDR3 length is 15 residues. CDR1 and CDR2 from the germline V gene are LNHDA and SQIVND (reference sequence). CDR3 sequence (DNA): TGTGCCAGTAGTATGAACAGGATAGGGGGAAACACCATATATTTT. Its protein is CASSMNRIGGNTIYF.

CDR3 sequence: CASSLSLGGVFEKLFF. CDR3 bases: TGTGCCAGCAGCTTATCACTCGGGGGAGTTTTTGAAAAACTGTTTTTT. The J gene is TRBJ1-4, the V gene TRBV7-9; maybe TRBD1 (5 bases). CDR1 and CDR2 from the germline V gene are SEHNR and FQNEAQ (reference sequence). The CDR3 is made up of 16 amino acids. V lost 2 bases and J lost 7, with 17 bases in between.

This clone turned up a few times. The rearrangement links TRBV6-6 to TRBJ1-3; TRBD1 matches 10 bases. CDR1 and CDR2 from the germline V gene are MNHNY and SVGAGI (reference sequence). The CDR3 sequence is 16 residues long. Germline trimming cut 4 bases from V and 7 bases from J; bases unmatched to any gene: 10. The CDR3 nucleotides read TGTGCCAGCAGTTTCTTTCTCGGACAGGGGGTCAACACCATATATTTT. This codes for CASSFFLGQGVNTIYF.

V usage is TRBV5-1 and J usage is TRBJ2-1; D unresolved. V shed 0 bases and J shed 8 bases, with 6 bases lying between them. This CDR3 has 12 residues. In germline, CDR1 is SGHRS, CDR2 YFSETQ. This chain's CDR3 is CASSLEQDEQFF. The DNA for the CDR3 is TGCGCCAGCAGCTTGGAGCAAGATGAGCAGTTCTTC. Complete variable domain (other parts from reference TRBV5-1 and TRBJ2-1): KAGVTQTPRYLIKTRGQQVTLSCSPISGHRSVSWYQQTPGQGLQFLFEYFSETQRNKGNFPGRFSGRQFSNSRSEMNVSTLELGDSALYLCASSLEQDEQFFGPGTRLTVL.

The chain joins TRBV7-3 to TRBJ2-1; D gene ambiguous. The germline V gene encodes CDR1 SGHTA and CDR2 FQGTGA. V shed 3 bases and J shed 4 bases, with 7 bases lying between them. There are 13 residues in the CDR3. Here the CDR3 reads CASSLNKYNEQFF. The DNA of the CDR3 is TGTGCCAGCAGCTTGAACAAGTACAATGAGCAGTTCTTC.

J is TRBJ2-2 and V is TRBV5-6; D gene unclear. CDR1 and CDR2 (germline): SGHDT, YYEEEE. The V end lost 0 bases, the J end lost 1 base, and 4 bases lay between the germline ends. The CDR3 contains 14 residues. For the CDR3, the DNA is TGTGCCAGCAGCTTGGGGAGGAACACCGGGGAGCTGTTTTTT. Translating it yields CASSLGRNTGELFF.

This clone came up a few times. V usage is TRBV19 and J usage is TRBJ2-5; TRBD1 matches 10 bases. Trimming removed 6 bases from V and 5 bases from J; junction bases left unmatched: 6. There are 14 residues in the CDR3. Germline lookup yields CDR1 LNHDA and CDR2 SQIVND (reference sequence). CDR3 nucleotide sequence: TGTGCCAGTAGCCTTGGGACAGGGGACGAGACCCAGTACTTC. Translated: CASSLGTGDETQYF.